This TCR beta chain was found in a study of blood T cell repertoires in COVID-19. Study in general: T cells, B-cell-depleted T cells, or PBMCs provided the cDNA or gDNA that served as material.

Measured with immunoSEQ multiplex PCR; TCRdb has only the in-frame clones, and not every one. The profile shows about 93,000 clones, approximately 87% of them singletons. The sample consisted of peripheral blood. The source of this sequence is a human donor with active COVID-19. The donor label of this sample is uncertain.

The CDR3 protein is CASKRWGETGELFF. CDR3 DNA: TGTGCCAGCAAGAGGTGGGGGGAAACCGGGGAGCTGTTTTTT. The chain is built from TRBV2 and TRBJ2-2; D is possibly TRBD2 (6 bases). This CDR3 is built from 14 residues. Germline V CDR1 and CDR2: SNHLY, FYNNEI. V was pared by 7 bases and J by 5 bases, with 14 bases between.